The clone carrying this TCR beta chain was observed a few times. This entry belongs to a study of cytomegalovirus exposure and HLA in healthy donors. The V end lost 8 bases, the J end lost 4 bases, and 12 bases lay between the germline ends. Germline V gene lookup returns CDR1 SEHNR and CDR2 FQNEAQ (reference sequence). There are 13 residues in the CDR3. PCR used 60 Vbeta primers and 13 Jbeta primers. Libraries were prepared by immunoSEQ multiplex PCR; TCRdb keeps only in-frame clonotypes and omits some of them. The sample lists under 150,000 clones; more than 75% were seen once. Material for sequencing was PBMCs. The sequence derives from a male donor in good health and CMV-seronegative. The chain combines TRBV7-9 with TRBJ1-3; D is ambiguous. The CDR3 protein is CASERDAGNTIYF. CDR3 coding DNA: TGTGCCAGCGAGCGTGATGCAGGAAACACCATATATTTT.